One sample yielded the 4 T cell receptor beta chains listed below, sequenced in a study of T-cell reconstitution after alpha-beta-depleted transplantation in children. For TCRbeta, the library was prepared with unique molecular identifiers. MiXCR was run by TCRdb on the PCR reads, yielding one entry per CDR3 protein. The table includes approximately 93,000 distinct CDR3 sequences, roughly 8.3% detected once. The material sequenced was PBMCs from the stem cell graft donor, taken from the stem cell graft. Every receptor here comes from a human donor who donated a stem cell graft to a child with congenital amegakaryocytic thrombocytopenia.

This clonotype has a count of ten or more. This chain connects TRBV28 to TRBJ1-2, with D perhaps TRBD1 (6 bases). The CDR3 is 14 residues long. Deletions cut 5 bases from V and 4 bases from J, with 14 bases between. Germline CDR1 and CDR2: MDHEN and SYDVKM. Here the CDR3 reads CASSGGRGVYGYTF. In DNA, the CDR3 is TGTGCCAGCAGTGGGGGGCGAGGCGTCTATGGCTACACCTTC.

This clonotype was detected many times. J is TRBJ2-1 and V is TRBV6-1; weak D call: TRBD1 (6 bases). Trimming cost V 8 bases and J 7 bases, with 18 bases left between them. Germline V gene data show CDR1 as MNHNS and CDR2 as SASEGT. The CDR3 length is 14 residues. In DNA form, the CDR3 reads TGTGCCAGCGGGGGCGGTTGGACGGTTAATGAGCAGTTCTTC. This codes for CASGGGWTVNEQFF.

This clonotype was detected many times. The chain links TRBV10-2 to TRBJ2-3; D perhaps matches TRBD2 (5 bases). Per the germline V gene, CDR1 is WSHSY and CDR2 is SAAADI. CDR3 length: 13 residues. V dropped 6 bases and J dropped 4 bases, with 11 bases sitting between them. CDR3 loop: CASRPSNSDTQYF. Here the CDR3 DNA reads TGCGCCAGCAGGCCTAGCAACTCAGATACGCAGTATTTT.

V gene TRBV5-6 combines with J gene TRBJ1-5, with D maybe TRBD1 (6 bases). CDR1 and CDR2 (germline): SGHDT, YYEEEE. Between the trimmed V and J ends, which lost 3 bases and 12 bases, there was a span of 19 bases. This CDR3 spans 14 amino acids. CDR3 bases: TGTGCCAGCAGCTCTTGGGGGCCGGGACGTGACCAGCATTTT. It codes for CASSSWGPGRDQHF.